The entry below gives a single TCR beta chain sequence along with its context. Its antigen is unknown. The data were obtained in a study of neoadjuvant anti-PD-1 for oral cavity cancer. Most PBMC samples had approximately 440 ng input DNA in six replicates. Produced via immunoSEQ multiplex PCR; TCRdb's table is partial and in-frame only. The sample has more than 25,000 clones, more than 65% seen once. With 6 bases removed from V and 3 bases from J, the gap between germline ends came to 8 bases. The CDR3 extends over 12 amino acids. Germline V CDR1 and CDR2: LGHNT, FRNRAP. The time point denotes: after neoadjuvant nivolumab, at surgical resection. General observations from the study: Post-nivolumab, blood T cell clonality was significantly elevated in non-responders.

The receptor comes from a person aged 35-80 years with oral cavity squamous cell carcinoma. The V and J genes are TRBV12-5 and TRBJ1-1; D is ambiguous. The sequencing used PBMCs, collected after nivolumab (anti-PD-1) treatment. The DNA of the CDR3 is TGTGCTAGTGGCCGGGTTGACACTGAAGCTTTCTTT. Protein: CASGRVDTEAFF.